What follows is one T cell receptor (beta chain) and its context. The trim removed 4 bases at V and 5 bases at J, leaving 5 bases unmatched. Germline V gene data show CDR1 as SGHTA and CDR2 as FQGNSA. There are 14 residues in the CDR3. Method: immunoSEQ multiplex PCR; TCRdb's copy keeps in-frame clones and lacks some. Of some 340,000 clones in the sample, around four fifths were seen once. This sample was included in a study of Ad26.COV2.S vaccination and SARS-CoV-2 variants. Treatment here: some 20 received Ad26.COV2.S at low or high dose, single or two shots; several received placebo; per-sample allocation not given. Sampling happened 63 days after the first vaccine or placebo injection.

The origin of this receptor is a person aged 18-65 years who received the Ad26.COV2.S COVID-19 vaccine or a placebo. Sequences were derived from peripheral blood, sampled in a trial of Ad26.COV2.S vaccine versus placebo. The chain recombines TRBV7-2 with TRBJ2-3; TRBD1 aligns across 8 bases. The CDR3 DNA follows: TGTGCCAGCAGCTGGACAGGGCTGGTAGATACGCAGTATTTT. As protein: CASSWTGLVDTQYF.